This record looks at one T cell receptor (beta chain) sequence and its context. The antigen is unknown. The sample belongs to a study of cytomegalovirus exposure and HLA in healthy donors. General study points: With later analysis, a missense DCLRE1C variant became linked to TCR beta V- and J-gene trimming.

Primers: 60 Vbeta forward and 13 Jbeta reverse. Clones were read by immunoSEQ multiplex PCR, and TCRdb kept only the in-frame ones, dropping some. Found here are approximately 120,000 clones, about 76% of them singletons; the top ten hold 2.2%. The TCR sequence derives from a woman in her 30s in good health and CMV-seronegative. Sample: PBMCs.

This CDR3 reads CASSTGESGANVLTF. In nucleotides, the CDR3 is TGTGCCAGCAGTACAGGGGAATCTGGGGCCAACGTCCTGACTTTC. This chain uses TRBV6-1 with TRBJ2-6; 7 bases agree with TRBD1. V lost 5 bases, J lost 1 base, and 2 bases stayed unmatched. In germline, CDR1 is MNHNS, CDR2 SASEGT. The CDR3 runs 15 residues.